This T cell receptor (beta chain) derives from a study of cytomegalovirus exposure and HLA in healthy donors. In the study overall: In an earlier analysis, approximately 120 million unique TCR beta sequences were found from some 180 million T cells. The study's findings and limits: Reported findings show TCR beta sequences accurately forecast HLA-A and HLA-B alleles in most subjects.

The PCR had 60 Vbeta and 13 Jbeta primers. Profiled with immunoSEQ multiplex PCR; TCRdb holds only in-frame clones, not every one. Here the sample spans about 160,000 clones, over 80% being singletons. In regard to this clone: What it recognizes is unknown.

Germline V gives CDR1 SGHAT, CDR2 FQNNGV. This CDR3 region has 12 residues. V was trimmed by 3 bases and J by 6 bases, leaving 8 bases between them. Source material: PBMCs. The receptor comes from a boy aged 2 to 10 in good health and CMV-seronegative. The genes are TRBV11-2 and TRBJ1-1; D might be TRBD1 (5 bases). CDR3 bases: TGTGCCAGCAGCTTTTTGGGGCCTGAAGCTTTCTTT. Its translation is CASSFLGPEAFF.